The next 22 T cell receptor beta chains were all read from a single sample in a study of blood T cells in healthy people across ages. Through a sample-barcoded 5' primer and a J-beta primer mix, a second PCR was run for about 6 to 11 cycles. MiXCR, run by TCRdb on the 5' RACE reads, gives a single entry per CDR3 protein. The sample includes approximately 810,000 distinct CDR3 sequences, 29% of them seen just once. The sequencing sample was made of blood. Receptors originate from a woman at least 80 years old in good health.

As to this clonotype: Being one base from a much bigger clone, this may be a read error. This rearrangement joins TRBV6-5 to TRBJ1-4, with TRBD1 matching over 7 bases. The CDR3 runs 14 residues. Germline CDR1 reads MNHEY; CDR2 reads SVGAGI. This chain's CDR3 is CASSTPGGGEKRFF. For the CDR3, the DNA is TGTGCCAGCAGCACCCCAGGGGGTGGTGAAAAACGGTTTTTT.

This clonotype was counted at least ten times. Being one base from a much bigger clone, this may be a read error. The chain employs TRBV7-9 and TRBJ2-7; D gene unclear. Germline CDR1 and CDR2: SEHNR and FQNEAQ (reference sequence). V lost 3 bases to trimming and J lost 7 bases, with 19 bases between them. The CDR3 length is 15 residues. CDR3 nucleotide sequence: TGTGCCAGCAGCTTGGGGTCGGTTCGTAACAATGAGCAGTACTTC. Translated, it gives CASSLGSVRNNEQYF. The whole variable domain, filled in from reference TRBV7-9 and TRBJ2-7, reads DTGVSQNPRHKITKRGQNVTFRCDPISEHNRLYWYRQTLGQGPEFLTYFQNEAQLEKSRLLSDRFSAERPKGSFSTLEIQRTEQGDSAMYLCASSLGSVRNNEQYFGPGTRLTVT.

A few counts support this clonotype. The chain employs TRBV2 and TRBJ1-1; unclear D gene. The CDR3 extends over 15 amino acids. Germline V CDR1 and CDR2: SNHLY, FYNNEI. Trimming left V 6 bases short and J 0 bases short, with 14 bases between. The CDR3, as DNA: TGTGCCAGCAGGGGAGAAAACACTATGAACACTGAAGCTTTCTTT. Protein sequence: CASRGENTMNTEAFF.

The chain couples TRBV7-2 to TRBJ2-4, with 11 nucleotides matching TRBD2. Judging by the DNA end, TRBJ2-7 fits better; the J call may be wrong. CDR1 is SGHTA and CDR2 is FQGNSA in the germline V gene. The CDR3 covers 15 residues. The CDR3 DNA reads as TGTGCCAGCAGCCGGAGACTAGCGGGACCCTACGAGCAGTACTTC. Protein product: CASSRRLAGPYEQYF.

This clonotype was counted ten times or more. The rearrangement joins TRBV9 to TRBJ2-3; D is ambiguous. The length of the CDR3 is 14 residues. CDR1 is SGDLS and CDR2 is YYNGEE in the germline V gene. V shed 2 bases and J shed 2 bases, with 9 bases lying between them. CDR3 residues: CASSVTYLTDTQYF. CDR3 coding DNA: TGTGCCAGCAGCGTCACATATCTCACAGATACGCAGTATTTT.

Ten or more counts support this clonotype. CDR3 sequence: CASSLGSGTSGQETQYF. For the CDR3, the DNA is TGTGCCAGCAGCTTAGGCTCCGGGACTAGCGGGCAAGAGACCCAGTACTTC. The chain is built from TRBV7-2 and TRBJ2-5; TRBD2 aligns across 12 bases. V was clipped by 1 base and J by 2 bases; unmatched bases: 5. CDR3 length equals 17 residues. The germline CDR1 and CDR2 sequences are SGHTA and FQGNSA.

The gene calls are TRBV11-2 and TRBJ1-3; 7 bases agree with TRBD1. Germline V lookup: CDR1 SGHAT, CDR2 FQNNGV. This CDR3 is 15 amino acids long. The junction had 6 bases not matched to a gene; V was cut back by 4 bases and J by 3 bases. The CDR3 coding sequence is TGTGCCAGCAGCTCCCGGGACAGTTATGGAAACACCATATATTTT. Translated: CASSSRDSYGNTIYF.

In regard to this clonotype: This may come from a read error, since a much larger clone is one base off. V is TRBV20-1 and J is TRBJ2-1; no definite D call. The CDR3 is 13 amino acids. Per the germline V gene, CDR1 is DFQATT and CDR2 is SNEGSKA (reference sequence). Trimming left V 5 bases short and J 0 bases short, with 8 bases between. The DNA of the CDR3 is TGCAGTGCTGACCCGAACTCCTACAATGAGCAGTTCTTC. Translating gives CSADPNSYNEQFF.

With regard to this clonotype: The junction departs from germline at one end; a sequencing error may be responsible. V is TRBV27 and J is TRBJ2-1; TRBD2 is a possible D gene (6 bases). The length of the CDR3 is 15 residues. Germline values: CDR1 MNHEY, CDR2 SMNVEV (reference sequence). CDR3 sequence: CASSLAGSSYSEQFF. The CDR3 nucleotides are TGTGCCAGCAGTTTGGCGGGGAGCTCCTACAGTGAGCAGTTCTTC.

This clonotype has at least ten counts. V is TRBV6-6 and J is TRBJ1-6; weak D call: TRBD1 (6 bases). This CDR3 is 14 amino acids long. Germline assignment: CDR1 MNHNY and CDR2 SVGAGI (reference sequence). Between the trimmed V and J ends, which lost 6 bases and 5 bases, there was a span of 11 bases. DNA for the CDR3: TGTGCCAGCAGCCGACAGGACAATAATTCACCCCTCCACTTT. This gives the protein CASSRQDNNSPLHF.

Ten or more counts support this clonotype. CDR3: CASSQGSIKETQYF. CDR3 bases: TGCGCCAGCAGCCAAGGCAGTATTAAAGAGACCCAGTACTTC. V and J are TRBV4-3 and TRBJ2-5; no definite D call. Looked up from germline, CDR1 is LGHNA and CDR2 is YSLEER. The CDR3 has 14 amino acids. Trimming left V 1 base short and J 3 bases short, with 9 bases between.

This clonotype was observed a handful of times. V is TRBV20-1 and J is TRBJ1-5; the D is unclear. This CDR3 is built from 14 residues. The germline CDR1 and CDR2 sequences are DFQATT and SNEGSKA (reference sequence). V was trimmed by 3 bases and J by 4 bases, leaving 13 bases between them. CDR3 sequence: CSAREAGRNQPQHF. CDR3 coding DNA: TGCAGTGCTAGGGAGGCAGGAAGGAATCAGCCCCAGCATTTT.

This clonotype was recorded at least ten times. The chain recombines TRBV10-1 with TRBJ2-5; D unclear. Trimming left V 2 bases short and J 5 bases short, with 12 bases between. The germline V gene has CDR1 WNHNN and CDR2 SYGVQD (reference sequence). The CDR3 has 14 amino acids. The CDR3: CASSEGRGEETQYF. CDR3 sequence (DNA): TGCGCCAGCAGTGAGGGACGAGGAGAGGAGACCCAGTACTTC.

Many counts were recorded for this clonotype. The chain couples TRBV28 to TRBJ2-7; D is possibly TRBD1 (6 bases). CDR3 length equals 14 residues. CDR1 is MDHEN and CDR2 is SYDVKM in the germline V gene. Trimming stripped 4 bases from V and 2 bases from J, with 12 bases between. The CDR3 bases are TGTGCCAGCAGTTACCGCAGGGGCCCCTACGAGCAGTACTTC. Its translation: CASSYRRGPYEQYF.

V and J are TRBV2 and TRBJ1-5; D is possibly TRBD1 (5 bases). V was trimmed by 5 bases and J by 3 bases, leaving 14 bases between them. The CDR3 contains 15 residues. Germline lookup yields CDR1 SNHLY and CDR2 FYNNEI. The CDR3 loop is CASSRDGRANQPQHF. The DNA of the CDR3 is TGTGCCAGCAGTCGGGACGGGCGGGCCAATCAGCCCCAGCATTTT.

As regards this clonotype: Just one base apart from a much larger clone, this may be a read error. The rearrangement links TRBV20-1 to TRBJ2-1; tentative D call: TRBD2 (5 bases). The V gene lost 0 bases and the J gene lost 7 bases, with 16 bases spanning the gap. Germline V gives CDR1 DFQATT, CDR2 SNEGSKA (reference sequence). The CDR3 contains 15 residues. The CDR3 protein is CSARDATKANNEQFF. In DNA, the CDR3 is TGCAGTGCTAGAGATGCGACTAAGGCTAATAATGAGCAGTTCTTC.

As for this clonotype: Given a much more abundant clone one base away, this may be a read error. The CDR3 DNA reads as TGTGCCAGCAGTTTAACGAGGGGCGACTATGGCTACACCTTC. It translates to CASSLTRGDYGYTF. This rearrangement joins TRBV27 to TRBJ1-2; maybe TRBD1 (5 bases). Between the trimmed V and J ends, which lost 2 bases and 3 bases, there was a span of 10 bases. Germline-derived CDR1 and CDR2 are MNHEY and SMNVEV (reference sequence). The CDR3 runs 14 residues.

The V and J genes are TRBV6-2 or TRBV6-3 and TRBJ2-1; D not certain. Germline values: CDR1 MNHEY, CDR2 SVGEGT. Trimming cost V 5 bases and J 9 bases, with 17 bases left between them. The CDR3 length is 14 residues. Written as DNA, the CDR3 is TGTGCCAGCAGTGACCCTTTCGTCCAGGCTGAGCAGTTCTTC. This codes for CASSDPFVQAEQFF.

Many counts were recorded for this clonotype. The chain employs TRBV25-1 and TRBJ1-2, with D perhaps TRBD1 (5 bases). CDR3 length: 16 amino acids. V dropped 2 bases and J dropped 2 bases, with 15 bases sitting between them. Germline V gene lookup returns CDR1 MGHDK and CDR2 SYGVNS. The CDR3, as DNA: TGTGCCAGCAGTGAACCGGGGCAGGGTGGAAACTATGGCTACACCTTC. It encodes CASSEPGQGGNYGYTF.

The table lists this clonotype with a few counts. The genes are TRBV28 and TRBJ1-1, with 7 bases fitting TRBD1. Germline assignment: CDR1 MDHEN and CDR2 SYDVKM. The CDR3 length is 15 residues. J gave up 5 bases and V 1 base, and 7 bases lay outside the gene matches. The CDR3 loop is CASSLLAGGETEAFF. The CDR3 DNA sequence: TGTGCCAGCAGTTTATTAGCAGGGGGGGAAACTGAAGCTTTCTTT. Based on the CDR3 plus reference TRBV28 and TRBJ1-1, the full variable domain is DVKVTQSSRYLVKRTGEKVFLECVQDMDHENMFWYRQDPGLGLRLIYFSYDVKMKEKGDIPEGYSVSREKKERFSLILESASTNQTSMYLCASSLLAGGETEAFFGQGTRLTVV.

This clonotype came up many times. V usage is TRBV20-1 and J usage is TRBJ2-5, with D perhaps TRBD1 (6 bases). The CDR3 sequence is 11 residues long. Germline V gene lookup returns CDR1 DFQATT and CDR2 SNEGSKA (reference sequence). Trimming cost V 6 bases and J 13 bases, with 18 bases left between them. For the CDR3, the DNA is TGCAGTGCGACCCGGGACAAGAGGCTGTACTTC. It specifies CSATRDKRLYF.

On this clonotype itself: A much larger clonotype is one base distant, so this may be a read error. This rearrangement joins TRBV12-3 or TRBV12-4 to TRBJ2-7; D is possibly TRBD2 (5 bases). The length of the CDR3 is 12 residues. The V and J ends lost 6 bases and 7 bases respectively, with 13 bases between them. The CDR3 bases are TGTGCCAGCAGCCGCGGGTGGGATGAGCAGTACTTC. Its translation is CASSRGWDEQYF.